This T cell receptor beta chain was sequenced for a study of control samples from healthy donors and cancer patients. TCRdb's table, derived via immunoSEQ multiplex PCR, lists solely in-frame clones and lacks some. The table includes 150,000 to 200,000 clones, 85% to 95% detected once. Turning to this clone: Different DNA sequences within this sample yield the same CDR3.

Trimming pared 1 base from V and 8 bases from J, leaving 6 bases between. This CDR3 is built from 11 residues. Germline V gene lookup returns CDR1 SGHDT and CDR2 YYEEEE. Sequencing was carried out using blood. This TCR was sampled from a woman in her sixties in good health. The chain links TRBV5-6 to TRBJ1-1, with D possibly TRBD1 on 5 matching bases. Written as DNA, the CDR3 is TGTGCCAGCAGCTTGAGGACAGAAGCTTTCTTT. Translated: CASSLRTEAFF.